Included here is one T cell receptor beta chain sequence, with context. Its antigen has not been determined. The record has no base qualities; no much larger clone is one base away. The immunoSEQ Assay, a bias-controlled multiplex PCR, was used to amplify TCRbeta CDR3 regions from genomic DNA. The source study handled its data this way. Nucleated cell counts per sample were estimated from amplification of reference gene primers within the assay. To quantify the absolute abundance of each unique TCRbeta CDR3 rearrangement, sequence reads were collapsed and filtered. Productive Simpson clonality was computed per sample as the square root of Simpson's diversity index over productive rearrangements. The table comes from immuneACCESS by way of TCRdb, which keeps in-frame sequences with V and J called. Part of the clones is missing from these tables; in studies checked, under half for an unresolved V gene and the rest for unknown reasons. For V, J and clone size, that table is used; D and trimming come from the DNA. Recorded for this sample are some 170,000 clones; about 80% of them occurred a single time. The top ten clonotypes cover less than 20% of the sample.

The sample belongs to a study of blood T cell repertoires in COVID-19 (dated by TCRdb to the early 2020s). Turning to the overall study: Samples from collaborators originated in the United States, Italy and Spain and spanned both the acute and convalescent phases of COVID-19. The material from the prospective study consisted of cDNA or gDNA derived from T cells, B-cell-depleted T cells, or PBMCs. The dataset comprised deeply sampled blood TCRbeta repertoires from subjects exposed to, actively infected with, or recovered from COVID-19. The repertoires were made available in a free public database intended to serve as a resource for research on the immune response to SARS-CoV-2. The samples were drawn from two sources: the first 160 participants of the ongoing ImmuneRACE study, and approximately 1,300 subjects contributed by 6 global collaborators. The sample metadata nearly always contained a de-identified subject ID, COVID-19 status, age in years and sex. Where available, HLA class I and class II types were taken from metadata supplied by the sample provider and were not determined by assay-based typing.

The CDR1 and CDR2 encoded by the germline V gene (reference sequence) are SEHNR and FQNEAQ. Spanning cysteine to phenylalanine, the CDR3 consists of 13 amino acids. The kept DNA is CDR3 alone, 39 bases in frame from the first base. V loses 5 bases of germline sequence and J loses 7 bases, and the interval between the two ends is 14 bases. The paper as a whole reports these results and caveats: The quantity of clinical and demographic metadata differed by source and by participant and was supplied without curation.

Whole blood was collected in K2EDTA tubes by collaborating institutions according to the institutions' own protocols. For TCRbeta analysis, collaborator samples were shipped as frozen whole blood, as isolated PBMCs, or as DNA extracted from either sample type. Sequencing was done on a sample of peripheral blood. Recombination connected TRBV7-9 to TRBJ1-2; the best D guess is TRBD1, with 6 bases matching. The clonotype originates from a woman aged 80 or over with acute or convalescent COVID-19. CDR3 loop: CASSHSLQGGYTF. The DNA is as follows: TGTGCCAGCAGCCACTCTTTACAGGGTGGCTACACCTTC.